Below are 9 T cell receptor beta chains sequenced from a single sample in a study of a mutant IDH1 vaccine in newly diagnosed glioma. Stated time point: week 47, end of study. Vaccine doses each comprised 300 ug of mutant IDH1 20-mer peptide, with topical imiquimod. The repertoire was sequenced with immunoSEQ multiplex PCR; TCRdb's copy has only in-frame clones and lacks some. The sample lists roughly 56,000 clones, less than 80% seen once, with around 5% in the top ten. Antigen specificity for these receptors is unknown. The source was PBMCs, collected from a glioma patient whose treatment included an IDH1 peptide vaccine. These receptors came from a man aged 50 to 59 with glioma.

A single count supports this clone. V and J are TRBV2 and TRBJ1-2; 8 bases agree with TRBD1. The V segment lost 4 bases and the J segment 1 base; nucleotides outside the gene matches: 11. Germline lookup yields CDR1 SNHLY and CDR2 FYNNEI. CDR3 length equals 17 residues. CDR3 sequence (DNA): TGTGCCAGCAGTGTCATAACAGGGGGAAAGGTTAACTATGGCTACACCTTC. It yields the protein CASSVITGGKVNYGYTF.

The J gene is TRBJ1-3, the V gene TRBV9, with a possible D match to TRBD1 (5 bases). The CDR3 covers 15 residues. V gave up 1 base and J gave up 0 bases, with 8 bases separating them. The germline CDR1 and CDR2 sequences are SGDLS and YYNGEE. For the CDR3, the DNA is TGTGCCAGCAGCGTAAGGGGTAACTCTGGAAACACCATATATTTT. Its translation: CASSVRGNSGNTIYF.

The V call is TRBV4-3, the J call TRBJ2-2; perhaps TRBD2 as D (5 bases). The ends were cut back, 0 bases at V and 6 bases at J, with 14 bases in the middle. This CDR3 is 16 amino acids long. Germline CDR1 reads LGHNA; CDR2 reads YSLEER. The CDR3 DNA reads TGCGCCAGCAGCCAAGATAGGCGACCGGGGTCCGGGGAGCTGTTTTTT. It codes for CASSQDRRPGSGELFF.

The chain carries TRBV6-1 and TRBJ1-4; 8 nucleotides agree with TRBD1. V dropped 4 bases and J dropped 8; count of bases not matched to a gene: 9. The germline CDR1 and CDR2 sequences are MNHNS and SASEGT. The CDR3 extends over 15 amino acids. The CDR3 sequence is CASSVQGVNGEKLFF. The CDR3 region has the DNA TGTGCCAGCAGTGTACAGGGGGTGAACGGCGAAAAACTGTTTTTT.

This clone was counted only a few times. This chain links TRBV11-3 with TRBJ1-5, with D maybe TRBD1 (5 bases). This CDR3 contains 13 residues. V shed 6 bases and J shed 2 bases, with 8 bases lying between them. Germline V gene sequence: CDR1 SGHNT, CDR2 YENEEA. The CDR3 protein is CASRPGCNQPQHF. The DNA of the CDR3 is TGTGCCAGCAGGCCAGGGTGCAATCAGCCCCAGCATTTT.

This sequence joins TRBV19 and TRBJ1-1, with 11 bases that match TRBD1. The CDR3 has 15 residues. The V and J ends lost 6 bases and 6 bases, in that order; junction bases with no gene match: 9. Germline V lookup: CDR1 LNHDA, CDR2 SQIVND (reference sequence). The CDR3 is CASSTYGQGASEAFF. As DNA, the CDR3 is TGTGCCAGTAGCACATACGGACAGGGGGCGTCTGAAGCTTTCTTT.

This clone counts as medium-sized. The chain couples TRBV6-1 to TRBJ2-2; D remains ambiguous. Germline CDR1 MNHNS, CDR2 SASEGT. Trimming stripped 7 bases from V and 4 bases from J, with 13 bases between. This CDR3 has 14 amino acids. The CDR3 spells CASKRASATGELFF. The CDR3 nucleotides read TGTGCCAGCAAACGGGCAAGCGCCACCGGGGAGCTGTTTTTT.

The V call is TRBV6-5, the J call TRBJ2-2, with D possibly matching TRBD1 (6 bases). The CDR3 has 15 residues. Germline V gene lookup returns CDR1 MNHEY and CDR2 SVGAGI. V was pared by 2 bases and J by 3 bases, with 10 bases between. CDR3: CASSYEAGDTGELFF. CDR3 nucleotide sequence: TGTGCCAGCAGTTACGAGGCAGGGGACACCGGGGAGCTGTTTTTT.

The chain uses TRBV7-9 and TRBJ1-2, with 7 nucleotides matching TRBD1. In germline, CDR1 is SEHNR, CDR2 FQNEAQ (reference sequence). The V segment lost 1 base and the J segment 5 bases; nucleotides outside the gene matches: 13. This CDR3 comprises 17 residues. This CDR3 reads CASSLGRGDSVPYGYTF. CDR3 sequence (DNA): TGTGCCAGCAGCTTAGGCCGTGGGGACAGCGTCCCTTATGGCTACACCTTC.